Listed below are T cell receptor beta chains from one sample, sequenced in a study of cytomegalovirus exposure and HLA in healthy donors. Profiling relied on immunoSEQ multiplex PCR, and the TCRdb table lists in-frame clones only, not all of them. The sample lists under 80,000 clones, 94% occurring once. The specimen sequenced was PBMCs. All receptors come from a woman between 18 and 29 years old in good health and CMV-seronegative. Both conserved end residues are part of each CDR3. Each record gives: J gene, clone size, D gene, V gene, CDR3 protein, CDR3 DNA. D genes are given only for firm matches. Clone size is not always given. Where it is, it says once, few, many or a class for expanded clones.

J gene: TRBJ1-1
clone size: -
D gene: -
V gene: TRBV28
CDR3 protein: CASSLQPLNTEAFF
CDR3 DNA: TGTGCCAGTTCCCTACAGCCCCTGAACACTGAAGCTTTCTTT

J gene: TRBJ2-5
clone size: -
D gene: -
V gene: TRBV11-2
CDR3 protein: CASSSRDGETQYF
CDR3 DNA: TGTGCCAGCAGCTCGAGAGACGGGGAGACCCAGTACTTC

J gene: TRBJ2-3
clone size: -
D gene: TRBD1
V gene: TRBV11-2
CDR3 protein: CASSLKGATDTQYF
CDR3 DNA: TGTGCCAGCAGCTTAAAGGGGGCCACAGATACGCAGTATTTT

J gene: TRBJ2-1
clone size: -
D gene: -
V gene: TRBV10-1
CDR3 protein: CASPRGDLGGLDNEQFF
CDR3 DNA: TGCGCCAGCCCAAGGGGGGACCTAGGGGGCCTCGACAATGAGCAGTTCTTC

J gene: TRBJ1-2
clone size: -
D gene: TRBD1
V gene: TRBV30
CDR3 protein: CAWKPGTGGYGYTF
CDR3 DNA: TGTGCCTGGAAGCCCGGGACAGGTGGCTATGGCTACACCTTC

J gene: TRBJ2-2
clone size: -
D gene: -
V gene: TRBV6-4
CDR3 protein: CASRPLEETGELFF
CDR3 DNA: TGTGCCAGCAGGCCTCTAGAAGAGACCGGGGAGCTGTTTTTT

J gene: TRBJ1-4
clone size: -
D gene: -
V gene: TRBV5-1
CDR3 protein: CASSVQGREKLFF
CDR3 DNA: TGCGCCAGCAGCGTACAGGGTAGGGAAAAACTGTTTTTT

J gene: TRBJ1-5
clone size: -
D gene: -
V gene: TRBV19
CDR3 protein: CASSSATHQPQHF
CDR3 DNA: TGTGCCAGTAGCTCTGCTACCCATCAGCCCCAGCATTTT

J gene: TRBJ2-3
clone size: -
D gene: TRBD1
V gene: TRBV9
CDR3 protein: CASRAGGGTDTQYF
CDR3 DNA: TGTGCCAGCAGGGCAGGGGGCGGGACAGATACGCAGTATTTT

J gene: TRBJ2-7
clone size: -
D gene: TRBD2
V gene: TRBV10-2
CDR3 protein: CASSGTSGRGNYEQYF
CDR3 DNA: TGCGCCAGCAGCGGGACTAGCGGGAGGGGGAACTACGAGCAGTACTTC

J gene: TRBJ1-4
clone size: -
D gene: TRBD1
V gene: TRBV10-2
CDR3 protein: CASSATGGTNEKLFF
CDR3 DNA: TGCGCCAGCAGTGCGACAGGGGGGACTAATGAAAAACTGTTTTTT

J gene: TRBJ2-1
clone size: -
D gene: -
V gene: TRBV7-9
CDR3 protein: CASTRERNYNEQFF
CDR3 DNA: TGTGCCAGCACCCGGGAGAGGAACTACAATGAGCAGTTCTTC

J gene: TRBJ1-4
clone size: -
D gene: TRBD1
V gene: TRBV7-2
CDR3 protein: CASSRDRGNEKLFF
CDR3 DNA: TGTGCCAGCAGCAGGGACAGGGGTAATGAAAAACTGTTTTTT

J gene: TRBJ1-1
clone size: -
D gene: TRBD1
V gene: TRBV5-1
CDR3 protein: CASKRDRADSEAFF
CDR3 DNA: TGCGCCAGCAAAAGGGACAGGGCCGATTCTGAAGCTTTCTTT

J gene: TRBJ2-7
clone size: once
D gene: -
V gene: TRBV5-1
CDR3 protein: CASSSSGGSYEQYF
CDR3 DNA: TGCGCCAGCAGCTCGAGTGGGGGGTCCTACGAGCAGTACTTC

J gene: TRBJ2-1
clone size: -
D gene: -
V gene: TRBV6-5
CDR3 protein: CASSYSQGYRNEQFF
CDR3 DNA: TGTGCCAGCAGTTACTCCCAGGGTTACAGGAATGAGCAGTTCTTC

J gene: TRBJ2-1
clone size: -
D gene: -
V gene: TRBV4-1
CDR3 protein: CASSPHGGSNEQFF
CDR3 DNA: TGCGCCAGCAGCCCTCACGGGGGTTCCAATGAGCAGTTCTTC

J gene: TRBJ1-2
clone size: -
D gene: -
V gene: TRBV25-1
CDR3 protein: CATDNSRDSRYGYTF
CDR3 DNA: TGTGCCACTGATAACTCCCGCGACAGTCGTTATGGCTACACCTTC

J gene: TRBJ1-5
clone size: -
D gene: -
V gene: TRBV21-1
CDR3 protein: CASDQPGLTCITQHF
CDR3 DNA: TGTGCCAGCGATCAACCGGGACTCACTTGTATTACCCAGCATTTT

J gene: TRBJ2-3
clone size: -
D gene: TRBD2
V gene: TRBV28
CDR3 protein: CASSSGLAGVADTQYF
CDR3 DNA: TGTGCCAGCAGTTCCGGACTAGCGGGGGTTGCAGATACGCAGTATTTT

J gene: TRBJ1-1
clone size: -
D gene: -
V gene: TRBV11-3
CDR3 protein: CASSSEDSMNTEAFF
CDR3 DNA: TGTGCCAGCAGCTCAGAAGATAGCATGAACACTGAAGCTTTCTTT